This TCR beta chain was found in a study of post-analysis software for immune sequencing data. Study findings and constraints: About five TRBV segments were more frequent in patients than controls; TRBV5-6, TRBV5-1 and TRBV20-1 belonged to this group. Strong co-clustering by F measure was seen for same-batch samples. Relative to controls, patients with multiple sclerosis showed significantly lower normalized Chao1 diversity.

Germline CDR1 and CDR2: SGHRS and YFSETQ. The CDR3 length is 15 residues. The J segment lost 5 bases and the V segment lost 5 bases, leaving 12 bases of the junction unmatched. This clonotype came up a few times. Its target is unknown. Unique molecular identifiers were present in the TCR beta cDNA libraries. cDNA molecules numbering around 450,000 came from roughly 1 to 10 million T cells. TCRdb called the PCR reads again in MiXCR, with one record for every CDR3 protein. The sample consists of about 770,000 distinct CDR3 sequences, just over 45% of them appearing once. The sequenced sample consisted of blood. The source of this sequence is a girl between 5 and 17 years old with multiple sclerosis. V is TRBV5-1 and J is TRBJ1-2, with TRBD1 identical over 7 bases. The CDR3 region is CASSPRQGSSYGYTF. The CDR3 DNA sequence: TGCGCCAGCAGTCCAAGACAGGGTTCCTCTTATGGCTACACCTTC.